The next 29 T cell receptor beta chains were all read from a single sample in a study of cytomegalovirus exposure and HLA in healthy donors (dated 2017 in TCRdb). Library preparation was by the immunoSEQ multiplex PCR assay. The multiplex PCR relied on a mix of 60 forward primers for TCR Vbeta segments and 13 reverse primers for TCR Jbeta segments. This is the immuneACCESS table as TCRdb keeps it, with only in-frame sequences that have V and J called. A part of the clones is gone; compared with another copy, unresolved V genes explain less than half, and the rest is unexplained. The sample's records list roughly 58,000 clones. The ten largest clones capture 9.5% to 11% of the sample. The specimen sequenced was PBMCs. Every receptor here comes from a woman aged 50 to 60 in good health and CMV-seropositive.

J is TRBJ2-1 and V is TRBV19, with 12 bases matching TRBD2. This CDR3 contains 18 residues. CDR1 is LNHDA, CDR2 SQIVND, per germline (reference sequence). The DNA for the CDR3 is TGTGTCCGCAGTATAAGTCGGGGACTAGCGGGTGACTACAATGAGCAGTTCTTC. This sequence encodes CVRSISRGLAGDYNEQFF.

The V call is TRBV19, the J call TRBJ2-3, with D perhaps matching TRBD1 (5 bases). The V gene lost 3 bases and the J gene lost 11 bases, with 12 bases spanning the gap. CDR1 and CDR2 from the germline V gene are LNHDA and SQIVND (reference sequence). The CDR3 contains 12 residues. The CDR3 DNA reads TGTGCCAGTAGTATTTTTCAGGGTGGGCAGTATTTT. Translated, it gives CASSIFQGGQYF.

The rearrangement uses TRBV27 and TRBJ1-1; D unresolved. The CDR3 is 14 amino acids. Trimming cost V 3 bases and J 0 bases, with 8 bases left between them. Per the germline V gene, CDR1 is MNHEY and CDR2 is SMNVEV (reference sequence). This CDR3 is CASSFSGLNTEAFF. As DNA, the CDR3 is TGTGCCAGCAGTTTTTCTGGGCTGAACACTGAAGCTTTCTTT.

CDR3 loop: CASGDRGALAKNIQYF. In nucleotides, the CDR3 is TGTGCCAGTGGGGACAGAGGGGCTCTGGCCAAAAACATTCAGTACTTC. The V and J genes are TRBV19 and TRBJ2-4; TRBD1 matches at 7 bases. The CDR3 covers 16 residues. V gave up 8 bases and J gave up 1 base; unmatched junction bases: 11. Germline V gene data show CDR1 as LNHDA and CDR2 as SQIVND (reference sequence).

The chain joins TRBV28 to TRBJ2-7; 8 bases agree with TRBD2. The J segment lost 2 bases and the V segment lost 4 bases, leaving 4 bases of the junction unmatched. This CDR3 is 14 amino acids long. Per the germline V gene, CDR1 is MDHEN and CDR2 is SYDVKM. CDR3 region: CASSSASGPYEQYF. The CDR3 nucleotides read TGTGCCAGCAGTTCGGCTAGCGGGCCCTACGAGCAGTACTTC.

The rearrangement uses TRBV6-1 and TRBJ2-1; 7 positions match TRBD1. CDR3 length: 12 amino acids. V shed 8 bases, J shed 6 bases, and the junction held 4 bases outside the gene matches. Germline V gene sequence: CDR1 MNHNS, CDR2 SASEGT. The CDR3 loop is CASYYRGNEQFF. In DNA form, the CDR3 reads TGTGCCAGCTATTACAGGGGCAATGAGCAGTTCTTC.

The genes are TRBV5-4 and TRBJ2-5; D possibly corresponds to TRBD1 (6 bases). Germline values: CDR1 SGHNT, CDR2 YYREEE (reference sequence). The CDR3 consists of 14 residues. V gave up 3 bases and J gave up 4 bases, with 13 bases separating them. CDR3 region: CASSSGQMRETQYF. In nucleotides, the CDR3 is TGTGCCAGCAGCTCCGGACAGATGAGAGAGACCCAGTACTTC.

The chain uses TRBV5-1 and TRBJ2-1; D possibly corresponds to TRBD1 (5 bases). The CDR3 covers 15 residues. Germline values: CDR1 SGHRS, CDR2 YFSETQ. V lost 0 bases and J 7 bases, leaving 14 bases between the germline ends. CDR3 bases: TGCGCCAGCAGCTTGGCCGGGCAGGGTTGGAATGAGCAGTTCTTC. Its translation is CASSLAGQGWNEQFF.

The chain uses TRBV19 and TRBJ2-5; D is perhaps TRBD1 (8 bases). The CDR3 totals 13 residues. Germline V gene data show CDR1 as LNHDA and CDR2 as SQIVND (reference sequence). Trimming removed 5 bases at V and 5 bases at J, with 12 bases between. CDR3: CASSLQGGETQYF. The DNA of the CDR3 is TGTGCCAGTAGTTTACAGGGGGGGGAGACCCAGTACTTC.

The chain employs TRBV2 and TRBJ1-5; tentative D call: TRBD1 (6 bases). Germline V gene data show CDR1 as SNHLY and CDR2 as FYNNEI. The V and J ends lost 5 bases and 6 bases respectively, with 11 bases between them. The CDR3 consists of 13 residues. The DNA for the CDR3 is TGTGCCAGCAGTACCAGGACAGTTCAGCCCCAGCATTTT. Amino acids: CASSTRTVQPQHF.

CDR3 sequence reads: CSVADSEAFF. The DNA for the CDR3 is TGCAGCGTCGCGGACAGTGAAGCTTTCTTT. The V gene is TRBV29-1, the J gene TRBJ1-1; possible D gene TRBD1, 6 bases. Trimming cost V 6 bases and J 7 bases, with 9 bases left between them. Germline V CDR1 and CDR2: SQVTM, ANQGSEA. The CDR3 has 10 residues.

The J gene is TRBJ2-7, the V gene TRBV10-2; D possibly corresponds to TRBD1 (5 bases). The CDR3 contains 13 residues. CDR1 WSHSY and CDR2 SAAADI come from the germline V gene. Trimming pared 2 bases from V and 3 bases from J, leaving 8 bases between. The CDR3 reads CASSERGDYEQYF. For the CDR3, the DNA is TGCGCCAGCAGTGAGAGGGGCGACTACGAGCAGTACTTC.

The CDR3 spells CASGAWDGTQYF. The CDR3 coding sequence is TGTGCCAGCGGGGCTTGGGATGGTACGCAGTATTTT. The rearrangement joins TRBV4-2 to TRBJ2-3; TRBD1 is a possible D gene (5 bases). The CDR3 extends over 12 amino acids. With 8 bases removed from V and 8 bases from J, the gap between germline ends came to 14 bases. Germline CDR1 and CDR2: LGHNA and YNFKEQ.

This sequence joins TRBV28 and TRBJ2-7; 13 nucleotides line up with TRBD2. Germline V gene data show CDR1 as MDHEN and CDR2 as SYDVKM. J was trimmed by 0 bases and V by 3 bases; bases with no gene match: 8. CDR3 size: 18 residues. The CDR3 DNA is TGTGCCAGCAGTTTTAGTGGACTAGCGGGAGTCGGCTCCTACGAGCAGTACTTC. Translating gives CASSFSGLAGVGSYEQYF.

The chain has TRBV5-1 and TRBJ2-7; TRBD2 matches at 11 bases. The CDR3 consists of 15 residues. Germline values: CDR1 SGHRS, CDR2 YFSETQ. Trimming cost V 5 bases and J 7 bases; bases outside gene matches: 11. Here the CDR3 DNA reads TGCGCCAGCAGGCAAACTAGCGGGAGTGCGGGGGAGCAGTACTTC. Protein sequence: CASRQTSGSAGEQYF.

This chain joins TRBV15 and TRBJ2-7; 10 nucleotides line up with TRBD2. The CDR3 is made up of 16 amino acids. CDR1 and CDR2 (germline): LNHNV, YYDKDF (reference sequence). J was trimmed by 3 bases and V by 1 base; bases with no gene match: 6. The CDR3 DNA reads as TGTGCCACCAGCAGAGCTACTAGCGGGGCCCTCTACGAGCAGTACTTC. Amino acid sequence: CATSRATSGALYEQYF. Complete variable domain (other parts from reference TRBV15 and TRBJ2-7): DAMVIQNPRYQVTQFGKPVTLSCSQTLNHNVMYWYQQKSSQAPKLLFHYYDKDFNNEADTPDNFQSRRPNTSFCFLDIRSPGLGDTAMYLCATSRATSGALYEQYFGPGTRLTVT.

The V gene is TRBV28, the J gene TRBJ2-5; TRBD2 is a possible D gene (6 bases). The CDR3 runs 13 residues. Trimming removed 5 bases from V and 6 bases from J, with 13 bases in between. Germline V CDR1 and CDR2: MDHEN, SYDVKM. DNA for the CDR3: TGTGCCAGCAGTGGTCCGGGAGCAAAGACCCAGTACTTC. Translated, it gives CASSGPGAKTQYF.

The chain couples TRBV7-9 to TRBJ2-7; TRBD2 agrees at 12 bases. Germline assignment: CDR1 SEHNR and CDR2 FQNEAQ (reference sequence). This CDR3 region has 15 residues. Unmatched junction bases numbered 4, after V lost 5 bases and J lost 2 bases. The DNA for the CDR3 is TGTGCCAGCAGCATACTAGCGGGAGGACCCTACGAGCAGTACTTC. It codes for CASSILAGGPYEQYF.

The gene calls are TRBV5-1 and TRBJ1-4, with TRBD1 matching 8 bases. This CDR3 comprises 14 residues. Per germline, CDR1 SGHRS and CDR2 YFSETQ. Trimming took 5 bases from V and 5 from J; bases not matched to a gene: 5. The CDR3 sequence is CASRLTGGNEKLFF. The CDR3 nucleotides read TGCGCCAGCAGATTAACAGGGGGGAATGAAAAACTGTTTTTT.

A word on this clone: Mismatch with germline at one junction end may stem from a read error. The genes are TRBV18 and TRBJ2-3, with D maybe TRBD2 (9 bases). Germline CDR1 KGHSH, CDR2 LQKENI. The CDR3 runs 15 residues. The chain's CDR3 is CASSPRSGGTGTQYF. The CDR3 DNA reads TGTGCCAGCTCACCACGCAGCGGGGGGACAGGTACGCAGTATTTT.

The rearrangement uses TRBV27 and TRBJ1-2; 9 nucleotides align to TRBD1. This CDR3 region has 15 residues. J lost 6 bases, V lost 1 base, and 6 bases had no gene match. Germline V gene lookup returns CDR1 MNHEY and CDR2 SMNVEV (reference sequence). The CDR3 region has the DNA TGTGCCAGCAGTTTATTCCCGGGACAGGGTAATGGCTACACCTTC. Encoded protein: CASSLFPGQGNGYTF.

The rearrangement links TRBV6-4 to TRBJ2-7, with 7 nucleotides matching TRBD1. Germline V gives CDR1 MRHNA, CDR2 SNTAGT. There are 13 residues in the CDR3. Trimming removed 11 bases from V and 3 bases from J; junction bases left unmatched: 10. In DNA, the CDR3 is TGTGCCCGGAGACAGGGAAAAGGCTACGAGCAGTACTTC. Translation gives CARRQGKGYEQYF.

This chain links TRBV7-9 with TRBJ2-5, with 8 bases aligning to TRBD2. Germline CDR1 SEHNR, CDR2 FQNEAQ (reference sequence). CDR3 size: 15 residues. Trimming removed 6 bases from V and 2 bases from J; junction bases left unmatched: 8. The CDR3 DNA follows: TGTGCCAGCAGTCTCAGCGGGGGCCTACAAGAGACCCAGTACTTC. It is translated as CASSLSGGLQETQYF.

The gene calls are TRBV13 and TRBJ2-2, with TRBD1 as a possible D gene (6 bases). The CDR3 sequence is 15 residues long. Germline CDR1 and CDR2: PRHDT and FYEKMQ (reference sequence). V shed 4 bases and J shed 5 bases, with 14 bases lying between them. The chain's CDR3 is CASSSPSQGTGELFF. CDR3 nucleotide sequence: TGTGCCAGCAGCTCCCCATCACAGGGAACCGGGGAGCTGTTTTTT.

The chain uses TRBV30 and TRBJ2-2; D is unresolved. CDR3 size: 13 residues. Germline CDR1 is GTSNPN and CDR2 is SVGIG (reference sequence). Trimming took off 2 bases at V and 3 bases at J, with 7 bases between the two ends. CDR3 amino acids: CAWSRMYTGELFF. Written as DNA, the CDR3 is TGTGCCTGGAGTCGTATGTACACCGGGGAGCTGTTTTTT. The entire variable domain, with the rest obtained from reference TRBV30 and TRBJ2-2, is as follows: SQTIHQWPATLVQPVGSPLSLECTVEGTSNPNLYWYRQAAGRGLQLLFYSVGIGQISSEVPQNLSASRPQDRQFILSSKKLLLSDSGFYLCAWSRMYTGELFFGEGSRLTVL.

The V and J genes are TRBV11-2 and TRBJ1-5, with 9 positions matching TRBD1. Unmatched junction bases numbered 11, after V lost 4 bases and J lost 4 bases. CDR3 length: 17 residues. CDR1 and CDR2 from the germline V gene are SGHAT and FQNNGV. Here the CDR3 reads CASSSPGQGGGNQPQHF. The CDR3, as DNA: TGTGCCAGCAGCTCCCCGGGACAGGGAGGGGGAAATCAGCCCCAGCATTTT.

The chain links TRBV5-8 to TRBJ1-2; a possible D gene is TRBD1 (5 bases). Germline CDR1 is SGHTS and CDR2 is YDEGEE. V was pared by 0 bases and J by 8 bases, with 23 bases between. This CDR3 has 17 residues. CDR3 in DNA: TGTGCCAGCAGCTTGGCCGTGGTCTTAACAGGTCTCAAAGGCTACACCTTC. Amino acids: CASSLAVVLTGLKGYTF.

CDR3 DNA: TGCGCCAGCAGCTCACCGGGGGGGGGACGCAAAAACATTCAGTACTTC. Translated, it gives CASSSPGGGRKNIQYF. This chain connects TRBV5-1 to TRBJ2-4, with TRBD2 matching 8 bases. The CDR3 contains 16 residues. Germline lookup yields CDR1 SGHRS and CDR2 YFSETQ. J lost 3 bases, V lost 3 bases, and 8 bases had no gene match. Variable domain in full (rest from reference TRBV5-1 and TRBJ2-4): KAGVTQTPRYLIKTRGQQVTLSCSPISGHRSVSWYQQTPGQGLQFLFEYFSETQRNKGNFPGRFSGRQFSNSRSEMNVSTLELGDSALYLCASSSPGGGRKNIQYFGAGTRLSVL.

The gene calls are TRBV6-1 and TRBJ1-6; tentative D call: TRBD1 (5 bases). The CDR3 has 16 residues. Trimming took off 4 bases at V and 5 bases at J, with 15 bases between the two ends. Per the germline V gene, CDR1 is MNHNS and CDR2 is SASEGT. CDR3 amino acids: CASSGGGTSNNSPLHF. The CDR3 region has the DNA TGTGCCAGCAGTGGGGGGGGGACGTCTAATAATTCACCCCTCCACTTT.